The source of this T cell receptor (beta chain) is a study of breast tumors, draining lymph nodes, adjacent tissues. The lymph nodes were axillary draining lymph nodes from breast cancer patients. This CDR3 spans 14 amino acids. CDR1 is MNHNY, CDR2 SVGAGI, per germline (reference sequence). Losses at the gene ends were 6 bases for V and 11 bases for J; bases not matched to a gene: 9. This clonotype occurred a few times. Its antigen is undetermined. Regarding the study as a whole: Tumor TCR diversity was below lymph nodes but above nontumor tissue.

TCRdb re-called the multiplex PCR reads through MiXCR, storing one row per CDR3 protein. Here the sample spans about 270,000 distinct CDR3 sequences, over 25% being singletons. This sequence originates from a female donor with breast cancer. Some clones in this sample may be carry-over from other donors' samples. The sequenced material came from axillary lymph node tissue. This chain uses TRBV6-6 with TRBJ1-5; 11 bases are shared with TRBD1. CDR3 sequence: CASSWTGGLETQHF. The CDR3 coding sequence is TGTGCCAGCAGCTGGACAGGGGGCTTAGAGACCCAGCATTTT.